One TCR beta chain is described in this entry. At one end, the junction sequence differs from germline, possibly due to a read error. The data were taken from a study of blood T cell repertoires in COVID-19. Study overall: Sites in the United States, Italy and Spain provided acute and convalescent COVID-19 samples.

Here immunoSEQ multiplex PCR was the method, and the copy in TCRdb shows in-frame clones only, minus some. The table shows fewer than 250,000 clones, with approximately 82% occurring only once. The CDR3 runs 11 residues. Germline assignment: CDR1 DFQATT and CDR2 SNEGSKA (reference sequence). V gene TRBV20-1 combines with J gene TRBJ1-1, with a tentative D call TRBD1 (5 bases). The specimen sequenced was peripheral blood. This clonotype originated in a man aged 45-60 years with active or convalescent COVID-19. CDR3 amino acids: CLGGTNTEAFF. Written as DNA, the CDR3 is TGTTTGGGCGGGACGAACACTGAAGCTTTCTTT.